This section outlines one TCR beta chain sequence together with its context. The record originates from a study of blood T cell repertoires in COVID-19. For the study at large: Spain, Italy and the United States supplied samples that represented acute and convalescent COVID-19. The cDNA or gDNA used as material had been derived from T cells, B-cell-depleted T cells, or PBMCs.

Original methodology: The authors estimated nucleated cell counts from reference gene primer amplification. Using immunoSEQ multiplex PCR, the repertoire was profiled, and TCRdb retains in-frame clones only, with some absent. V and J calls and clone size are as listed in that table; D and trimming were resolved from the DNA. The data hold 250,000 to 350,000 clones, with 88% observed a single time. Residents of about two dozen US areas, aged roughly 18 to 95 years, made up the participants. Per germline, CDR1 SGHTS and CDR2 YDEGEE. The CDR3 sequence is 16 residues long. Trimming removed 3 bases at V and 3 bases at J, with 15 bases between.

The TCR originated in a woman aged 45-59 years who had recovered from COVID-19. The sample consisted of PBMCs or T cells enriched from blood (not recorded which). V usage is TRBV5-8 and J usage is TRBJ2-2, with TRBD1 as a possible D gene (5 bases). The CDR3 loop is CASSWRQGLDTGELFF. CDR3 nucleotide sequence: TGTGCCAGCAGCTGGCGCCAGGGTTTGGACACCGGGGAGCTGTTTTTT.